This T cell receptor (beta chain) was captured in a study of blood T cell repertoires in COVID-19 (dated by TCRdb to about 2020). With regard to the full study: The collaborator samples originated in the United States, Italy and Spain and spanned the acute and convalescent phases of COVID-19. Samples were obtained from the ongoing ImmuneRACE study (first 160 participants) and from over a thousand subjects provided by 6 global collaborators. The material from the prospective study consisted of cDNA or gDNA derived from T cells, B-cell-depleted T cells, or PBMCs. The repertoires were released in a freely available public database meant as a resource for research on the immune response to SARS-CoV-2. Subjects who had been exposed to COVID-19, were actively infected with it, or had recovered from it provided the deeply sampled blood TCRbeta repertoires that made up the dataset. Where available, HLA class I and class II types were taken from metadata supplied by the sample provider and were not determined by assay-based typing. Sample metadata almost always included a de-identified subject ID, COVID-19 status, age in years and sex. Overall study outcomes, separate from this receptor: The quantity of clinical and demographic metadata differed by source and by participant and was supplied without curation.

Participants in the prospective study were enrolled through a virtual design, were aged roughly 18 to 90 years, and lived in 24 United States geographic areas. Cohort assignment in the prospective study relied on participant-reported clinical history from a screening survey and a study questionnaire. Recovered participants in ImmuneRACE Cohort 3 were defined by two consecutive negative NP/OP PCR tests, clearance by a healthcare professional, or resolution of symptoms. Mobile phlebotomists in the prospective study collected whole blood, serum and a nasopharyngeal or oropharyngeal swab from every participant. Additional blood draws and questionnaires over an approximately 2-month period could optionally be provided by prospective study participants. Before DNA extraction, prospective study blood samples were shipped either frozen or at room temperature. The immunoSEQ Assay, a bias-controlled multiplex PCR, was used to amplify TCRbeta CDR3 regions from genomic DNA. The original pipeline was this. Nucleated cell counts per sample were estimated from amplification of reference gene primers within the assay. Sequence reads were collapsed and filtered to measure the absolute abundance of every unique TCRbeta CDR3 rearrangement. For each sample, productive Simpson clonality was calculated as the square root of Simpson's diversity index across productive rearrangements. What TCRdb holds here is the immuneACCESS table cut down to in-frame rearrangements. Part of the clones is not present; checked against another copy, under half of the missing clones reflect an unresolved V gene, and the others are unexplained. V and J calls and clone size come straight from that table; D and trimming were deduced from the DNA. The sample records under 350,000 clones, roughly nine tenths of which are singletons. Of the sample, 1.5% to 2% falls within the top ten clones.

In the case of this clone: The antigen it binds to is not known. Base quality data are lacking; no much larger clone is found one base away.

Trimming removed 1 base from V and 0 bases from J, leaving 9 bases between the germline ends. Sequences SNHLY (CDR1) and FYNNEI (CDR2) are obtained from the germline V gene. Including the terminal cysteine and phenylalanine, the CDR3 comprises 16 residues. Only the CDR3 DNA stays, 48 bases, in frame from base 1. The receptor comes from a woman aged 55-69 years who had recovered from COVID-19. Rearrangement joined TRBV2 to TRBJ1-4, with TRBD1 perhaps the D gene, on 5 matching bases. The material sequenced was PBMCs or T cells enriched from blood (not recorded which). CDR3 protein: CASSEVGGPTNEKLFF. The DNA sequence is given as TGTGCCAGCAGTGAAGTGGGGGGACCAACTAATGAAAAACTGTTTTTT. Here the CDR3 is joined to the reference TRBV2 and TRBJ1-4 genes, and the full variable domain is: EPEVTQTPSHQVTQMGQEVILRCVPISNHLYFYWYRQILGQKVEFLVSFYNNEISEKSEIFDDQFSVERPDGSNFTLKIRSTKLEDSAMYFCASSEVGGPTNEKLFFGSGTQLSVL.